One and the same sample provided the 18 T cell receptor beta chains below, sequenced in a study of T cell responses to AZD1222 COVID-19 vaccine. Profiled with immunoSEQ multiplex PCR; TCRdb holds only in-frame clones, not every one. This table has some 160,000 clones, more than 70% appearing once. Sequenced here: peripheral blood, sampled on day 0 of AZD1222 vaccination. The receptor source for this set is an adult in good health.

This chain links TRBV11-2 with TRBJ1-6; TRBD1 matches 8 bases. Germline CDR1 SGHAT, CDR2 FQNNGV. The CDR3 contains 14 residues. After removal of 3 bases from V and 5 bases from J, the junction contained 0 bases not matched to a gene. CDR3 sequence (DNA): TGTGCCAGCAGCTTGGGACAGGATAATTCACCCCTCCACTTT. Its translation is CASSLGQDNSPLHF. Drawing the rest from reference TRBV11-2 and TRBJ1-6, the complete variable domain is EAGVAQSPRYKIIEKRQSVAFWCNPISGHATLYWYQQILGQGPKLLIQFQNNGVVDDSQLPKDRFSAERLKGVDSTLKIQPAKLEDSAVYLCASSLGQDNSPLHFGNGTRLTVT.

The chain links TRBV18 to TRBJ1-4, with a weak D call TRBD1 (6 bases). Germline loops: CDR1 KGHSH, CDR2 LQKENI. The ends were cut back, 2 bases at V and 1 base at J, with 11 bases in the middle. There are 16 residues in the CDR3. The CDR3 sequence: CASSPMGTQTNEKLFF. CDR3 bases: TGTGCCAGCTCACCAATGGGGACACAAACTAATGAAAAACTGTTTTTT.

This rearrangement joins TRBV20-1 to TRBJ2-5, with 10 bases aligning to TRBD2. Trimming took 3 bases from V and 2 from J; bases not matched to a gene: 9. Per the germline V gene, CDR1 is DFQATT and CDR2 is SNEGSKA (reference sequence). The CDR3 runs to 16 residues. The CDR3 sequence is CSASSLAGVVQETQYF. CDR3 coding DNA: TGCAGTGCTAGTAGCCTAGCGGGGGTGGTACAAGAGACCCAGTACTTC.

The chain joins TRBV5-1 to TRBJ2-1; possible D gene TRBD2, 5 bases. The V gene's germline CDR1 is SGHRS and CDR2 YFSETQ. This CDR3 comprises 15 residues. Trimming removed 2 bases from V and 1 base from J, with 10 bases in between. DNA of the CDR3: TGCGCCAGCAGCTTAGGAGGCCTTTCCTACAATGAGCAGTTCTTC. It translates to CASSLGGLSYNEQFF.

This clone was found once. The genes are TRBV10-3 and TRBJ1-3, with no clear D. Germline assignment: CDR1 ENHRY and CDR2 SYGVKD. This CDR3 has 16 residues. Trimming left V 4 bases short and J 0 bases short, with 13 bases between. CDR3 protein: CAISAGDQLSGNTIYF. The CDR3 DNA reads TGTGCCATCAGTGCCGGCGATCAACTCTCTGGAAACACCATATATTTT.

This chain links TRBV28 with TRBJ2-1, with 10 bases aligning to TRBD1. Germline lookup yields CDR1 MDHEN and CDR2 SYDVKM. Trimming cost V 6 bases and J 4 bases; bases outside gene matches: 6. There are 15 residues in the CDR3. CDR3 sequence (DNA): TGTGCCAGCAGGTGGGACAGGGGACCGTACAATGAGCAGTTCTTC. The encoded protein is CASRWDRGPYNEQFF.

This clone was seen only a few times. The rearrangement uses TRBV7-9 and TRBJ1-4; D not resolved. CDR1 SEHNR and CDR2 FQNEAQ come from the germline V gene (reference sequence). Trimming took off 5 bases at V and 11 bases at J, with 18 bases between the two ends. This CDR3 is 14 amino acids long. In nucleotides, the CDR3 is TGTGCCAGCAGCCACGGATCTCATCCAGATAAACTGTTTTTT. This gives the protein CASSHGSHPDKLFF.

V gene TRBV11-1 combines with J gene TRBJ2-1, with TRBD2 matching over 9 bases. Germline lookup yields CDR1 SGHAT and CDR2 FQDESV (reference sequence). The CDR3 length is 15 residues. V lost 3 bases and J lost 0; bases outside the gene matches: 0. The CDR3 reads CASSLTSGSYNEQFF. The DNA of the CDR3 is TGTGCCAGCAGCTTGACTAGCGGCTCCTACAATGAGCAGTTCTTC.

This rearrangement joins TRBV28 to TRBJ1-1; D unresolved. This CDR3 has 14 amino acids. Germline CDR1 reads MDHEN; CDR2 reads SYDVKM. Trimming took off 2 bases at V and 3 bases at J, with 10 bases between the two ends. In DNA form, the CDR3 reads TGTGCCAGCAGTTTACCAAGGAGGGACACTGAAGCTTTCTTT. Translation gives CASSLPRRDTEAFF.

The genes are TRBV9 and TRBJ1-2; D is unclear. Trimming left V 0 bases short and J 3 bases short, with 15 bases between. The germline CDR1 and CDR2 sequences are SGDLS and YYNGEE. The CDR3 is 16 amino acids. The CDR3 DNA follows: TGTGCCAGCAGCGTAGACCCTGGGCAGGCCGACTATGGCTACACCTTC. Protein: CASSVDPGQADYGYTF.

The rearrangement links TRBV28 to TRBJ2-7; 8 nucleotides align to TRBD1. CDR3 length: 12 residues. The germline CDR1 and CDR2 sequences are MDHEN and SYDVKM. The junction had 3 bases not matched to a gene; V was cut back by 7 bases and J by 4 bases. Here the CDR3 reads CASTYRGYEQYF. The CDR3 DNA reads as TGTGCCAGCACGTACAGGGGGTACGAGCAGTACTTC.

The chain carries TRBV28 and TRBJ1-5, with D uncertain. Trimming removed 1 base from V and 0 bases from J, with 7 bases in between. CDR1 is MDHEN and CDR2 is SYDVKM in the germline V gene. CDR3 length: 15 residues. The CDR3 region is CASSLSRNSNQPQHF. As DNA, the CDR3 is TGTGCCAGCAGTTTATCCAGGAATAGCAATCAGCCCCAGCATTTT.

In the case of this clone: Other DNA sequences in this specimen translate into the identical CDR3. The chain is built from TRBV20-1 and TRBJ2-5; no definite D call. V dropped 6 bases and J dropped 4 bases, with 9 bases sitting between them. This CDR3 spans 11 amino acids. Per the germline V gene, CDR1 is DFQATT and CDR2 is SNEGSKA (reference sequence). In DNA form, the CDR3 reads TGCAGTGCCCCTAGTGGAGAGACCCAGTACTTC. Translation: CSAPSGETQYF.

This clone came up a few times. The rearrangement links TRBV7-2 to TRBJ2-7; D is ambiguous. CDR1 is SGHTA, CDR2 FQGNSA, per germline. The CDR3 loop spans 14 amino acids. Trimming pared 3 bases from V and 1 base from J, leaving 10 bases between. CDR3 region: CASSFGKMSYEQYF. The CDR3 nucleotides are TGTGCCAGCAGCTTTGGGAAGATGTCCTACGAGCAGTACTTC.

This clone has a handful of counts. This rearrangement joins TRBV5-4 to TRBJ1-2; no definite D call. CDR1 is SGHNT, CDR2 YYREEE, per germline (reference sequence). V dropped 4 bases and J dropped 0 bases, with 13 bases sitting between them. The CDR3 totals 15 residues. This CDR3 is CASSPPLGTNYGYTF. CDR3 DNA: TGTGCCAGCAGCCCCCCCCTCGGGACTAACTATGGCTACACCTTC.

The chain is built from TRBV19 and TRBJ1-6; a possible D gene is TRBD1 (5 bases). V was pared by 4 bases and J by 7 bases, with 14 bases between. This CDR3 has 15 residues. The germline V gene has CDR1 LNHDA and CDR2 SQIVND (reference sequence). CDR3 in amino acids: CASSKMGRMNSPLHF. The CDR3 DNA reads TGTGCCAGTAGTAAGATGGGACGGATGAATTCACCCCTCCACTTT.

This rearrangement joins TRBV5-4 to TRBJ1-6, with D perhaps TRBD1 (5 bases). V was cut by 2 bases and J by 6 bases, with 9 bases left in between. The CDR3 covers 14 residues. Germline V gives CDR1 SGHNT, CDR2 YYREEE (reference sequence). The CDR3: CASSFRDFNSPLHF. The CDR3 nucleotides are TGTGCCAGCAGCTTCCGGGACTTTAATTCACCCCTCCACTTT.

This clone was found a few times. This chain links TRBV24-1 with TRBJ2-1; D might be TRBD1 (5 bases). The CDR3 consists of 13 residues. Germline CDR1 KGHDR, CDR2 SFDVKD. The V and J ends lost 4 bases and 5 bases respectively, with 8 bases between them. CDR3 protein: CATSEPRDNEQFF. The CDR3 DNA reads TGTGCCACCAGTGAACCCAGGGACAATGAGCAGTTCTTC.